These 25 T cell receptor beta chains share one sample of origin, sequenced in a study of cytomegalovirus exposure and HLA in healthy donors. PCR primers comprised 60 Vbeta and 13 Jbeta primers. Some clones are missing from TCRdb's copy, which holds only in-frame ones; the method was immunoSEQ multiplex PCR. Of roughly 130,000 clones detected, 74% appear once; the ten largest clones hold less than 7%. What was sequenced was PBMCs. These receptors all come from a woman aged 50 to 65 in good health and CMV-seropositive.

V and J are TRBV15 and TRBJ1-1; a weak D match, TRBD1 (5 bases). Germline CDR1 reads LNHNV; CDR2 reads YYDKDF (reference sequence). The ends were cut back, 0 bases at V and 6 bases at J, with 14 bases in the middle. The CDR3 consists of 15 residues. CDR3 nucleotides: TGTGCCACCAGCAGAGATATTACGGTAGGGGCTGAAGCTTTCTTT. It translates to CATSRDITVGAEAFF.

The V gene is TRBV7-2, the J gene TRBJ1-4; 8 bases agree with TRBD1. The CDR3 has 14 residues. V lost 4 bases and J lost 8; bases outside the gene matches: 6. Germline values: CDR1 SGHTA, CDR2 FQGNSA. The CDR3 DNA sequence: TGTGCCAGCAGCTCCCAGGACAGGGAAGAAAAACTGTTTTTT. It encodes CASSSQDREEKLFF.

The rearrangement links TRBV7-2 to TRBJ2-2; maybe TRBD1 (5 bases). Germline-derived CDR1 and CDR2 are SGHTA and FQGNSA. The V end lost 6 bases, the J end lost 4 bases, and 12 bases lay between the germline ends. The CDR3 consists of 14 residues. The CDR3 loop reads CASSGFRGTGELFF. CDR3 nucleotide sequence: TGTGCCAGCAGTGGGTTTAGGGGCACCGGGGAGCTGTTTTTT.

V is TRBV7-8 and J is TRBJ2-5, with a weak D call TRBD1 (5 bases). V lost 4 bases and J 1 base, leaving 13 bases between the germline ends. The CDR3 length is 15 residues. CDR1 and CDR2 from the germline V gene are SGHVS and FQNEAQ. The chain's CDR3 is CASSSLGPRQETQYF. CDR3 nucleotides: TGTGCCAGCAGCTCGCTGGGGCCCCGCCAAGAGACCCAGTACTTC.

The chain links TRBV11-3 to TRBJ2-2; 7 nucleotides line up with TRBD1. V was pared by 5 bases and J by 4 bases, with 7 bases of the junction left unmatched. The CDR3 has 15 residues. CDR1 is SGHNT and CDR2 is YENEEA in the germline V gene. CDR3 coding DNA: TGTGCCAGCAGCCCCAGGGGGAGTGGCACCGGGGAGCTGTTTTTT. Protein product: CASSPRGSGTGELFF.

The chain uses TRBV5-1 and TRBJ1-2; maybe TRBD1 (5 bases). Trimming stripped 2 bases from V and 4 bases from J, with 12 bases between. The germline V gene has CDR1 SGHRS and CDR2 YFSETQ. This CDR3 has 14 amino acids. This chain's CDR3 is CASSFTTVTYGYTF. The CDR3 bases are TGCGCCAGCAGCTTCACGACAGTTACCTATGGCTACACCTTC.

CDR3 in amino acids: CASSLPPRGNLQETQYF. The DNA for the CDR3 is TGCGCCAGCAGTCTCCCCCCGCGGGGCAACCTCCAAGAGACCCAGTACTTC. This rearrangement joins TRBV23-1 to TRBJ2-5, with a possible D match to TRBD2 (6 bases). TRBV23-1 is recorded as an ORF, its role being uncertain. The CDR3 totals 17 residues. V lost 4 bases and J 1 base, leaving 19 bases between the germline ends.

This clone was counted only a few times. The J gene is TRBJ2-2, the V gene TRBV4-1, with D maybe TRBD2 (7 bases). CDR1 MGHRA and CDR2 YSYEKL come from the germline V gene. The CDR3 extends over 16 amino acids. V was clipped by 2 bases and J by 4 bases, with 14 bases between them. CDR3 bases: TGCGCCAGCAGCCAAAGGGGGGGACTTTTCACCGGGGAGCTGTTTTTT. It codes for CASSQRGGLFTGELFF.

CDR3 loop: CASSTPRAGGTEAFF. Here the CDR3 DNA reads TGTGCCAGTAGTACTCCTCGGGCCGGAGGCACTGAAGCTTTCTTT. J is TRBJ1-1 and V is TRBV19; no firm D call. From germline, CDR1 is LNHDA and CDR2 SQIVND (reference sequence). V gave up 4 bases and J gave up 4 bases, with 16 bases separating them. CDR3 size: 15 residues.

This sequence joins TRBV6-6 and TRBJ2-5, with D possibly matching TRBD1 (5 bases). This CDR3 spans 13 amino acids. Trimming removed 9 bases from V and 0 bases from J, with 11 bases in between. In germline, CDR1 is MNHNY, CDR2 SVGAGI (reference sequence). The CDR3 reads CASTGGYQETQYF. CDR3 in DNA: TGTGCCAGTACAGGCGGCTACCAAGAGACCCAGTACTTC.

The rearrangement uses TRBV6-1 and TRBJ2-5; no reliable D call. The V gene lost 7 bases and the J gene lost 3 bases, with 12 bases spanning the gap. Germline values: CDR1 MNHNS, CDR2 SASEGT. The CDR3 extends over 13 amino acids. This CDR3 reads CASITTGEETQYF. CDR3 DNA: TGTGCCAGCATTACCACCGGAGAAGAGACCCAGTACTTC.

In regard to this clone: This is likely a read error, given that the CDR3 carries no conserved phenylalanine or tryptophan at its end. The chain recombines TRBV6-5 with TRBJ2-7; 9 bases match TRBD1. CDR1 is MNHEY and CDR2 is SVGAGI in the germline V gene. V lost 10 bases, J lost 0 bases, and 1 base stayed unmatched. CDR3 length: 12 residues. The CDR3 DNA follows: TGTGCCACGGGACAGGGCTCCTACGAGCAGTACCTC. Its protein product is CATGQGSYEQYL.

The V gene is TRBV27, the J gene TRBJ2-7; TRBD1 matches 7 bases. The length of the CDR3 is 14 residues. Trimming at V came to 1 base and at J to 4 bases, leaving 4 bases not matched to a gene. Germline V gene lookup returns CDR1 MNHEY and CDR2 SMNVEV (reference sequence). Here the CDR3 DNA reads TGTGCCAGCAGTTTATGGGACAGAACTTACGAGCAGTACTTC. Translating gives CASSLWDRTYEQYF.

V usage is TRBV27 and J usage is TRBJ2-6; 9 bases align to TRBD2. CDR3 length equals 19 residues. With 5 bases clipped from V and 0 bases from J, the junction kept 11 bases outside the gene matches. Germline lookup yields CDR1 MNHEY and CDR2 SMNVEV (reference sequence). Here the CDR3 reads CASSSPLAGRRSGANVLTF. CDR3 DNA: TGTGCCAGCAGTAGCCCGCTAGCGGGGAGACGCTCTGGGGCCAACGTCCTGACTTTC.

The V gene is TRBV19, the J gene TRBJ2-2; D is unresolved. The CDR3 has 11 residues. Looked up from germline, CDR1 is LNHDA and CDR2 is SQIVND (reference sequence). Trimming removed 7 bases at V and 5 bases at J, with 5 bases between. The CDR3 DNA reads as TGTGCCAGTACATTTACCGGGGAGCTGTTTTTT. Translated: CASTFTGELFF.

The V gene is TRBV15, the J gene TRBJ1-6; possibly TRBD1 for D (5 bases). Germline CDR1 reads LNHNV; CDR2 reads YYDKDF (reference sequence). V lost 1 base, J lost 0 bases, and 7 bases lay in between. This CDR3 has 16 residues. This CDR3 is CATSRGDSSYNSPLHF. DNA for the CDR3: TGTGCCACCAGCAGAGGCGACAGCTCCTATAATTCACCCCTCCACTTT.

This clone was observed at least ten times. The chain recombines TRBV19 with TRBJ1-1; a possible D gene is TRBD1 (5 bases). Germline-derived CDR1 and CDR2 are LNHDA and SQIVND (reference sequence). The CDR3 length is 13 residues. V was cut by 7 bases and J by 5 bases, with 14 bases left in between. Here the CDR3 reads CASMLGGGTEAFF. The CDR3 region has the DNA TGTGCCAGTATGCTAGGCGGGGGAACTGAAGCTTTCTTT.

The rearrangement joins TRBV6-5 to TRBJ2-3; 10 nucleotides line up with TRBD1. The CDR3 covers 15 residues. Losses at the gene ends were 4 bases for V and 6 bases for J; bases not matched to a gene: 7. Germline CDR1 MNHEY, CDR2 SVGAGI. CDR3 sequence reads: CASSSPGQGFDTQYF. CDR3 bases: TGTGCCAGCAGTTCGCCGGGACAGGGGTTCGATACGCAGTATTTT.

The CDR3 reads CASSWSTSGGAYEQYF. For the CDR3, the DNA is TGTGCCAGCAGCTGGAGCACTAGCGGGGGGGCCTACGAGCAGTACTTC. The genes are TRBV7-8 and TRBJ2-7, with 13 positions matching TRBD2. Losses at the gene ends were 4 bases for V and 2 bases for J; bases not matched to a gene: 5. The CDR3 covers 16 residues. Germline V lookup: CDR1 SGHVS, CDR2 FQNEAQ.

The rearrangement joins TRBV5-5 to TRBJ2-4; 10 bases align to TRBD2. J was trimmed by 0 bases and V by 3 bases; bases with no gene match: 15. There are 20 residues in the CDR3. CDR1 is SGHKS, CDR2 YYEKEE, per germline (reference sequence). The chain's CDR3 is CASSSSGTSEGRKAKNIQYF. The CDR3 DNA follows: TGTGCCAGCAGCTCATCCGGGACTAGCGAGGGGAGGAAAGCCAAAAACATTCAGTACTTC.

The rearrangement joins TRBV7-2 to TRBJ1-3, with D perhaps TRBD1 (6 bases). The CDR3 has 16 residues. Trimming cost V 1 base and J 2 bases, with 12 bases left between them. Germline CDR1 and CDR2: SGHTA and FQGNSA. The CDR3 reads CASSLDGGPAGNTIYF. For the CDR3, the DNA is TGTGCCAGCAGCTTAGACGGGGGGCCCGCTGGAAACACCATATATTTT. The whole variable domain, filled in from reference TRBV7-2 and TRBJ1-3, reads GAGVSQSPSNKVTEKGKDVELRCDPISGHTALYWYRQSLGQGLEFLIYFQGNSAPDKSGLPSDRFSAERTGGSVSTLTIQRTQQEDSAVYLCASSLDGGPAGNTIYFGEGSWLTVV.

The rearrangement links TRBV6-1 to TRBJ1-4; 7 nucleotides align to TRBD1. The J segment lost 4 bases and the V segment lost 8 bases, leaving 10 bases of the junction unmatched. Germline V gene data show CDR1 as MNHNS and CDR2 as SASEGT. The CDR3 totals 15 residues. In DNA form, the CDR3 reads TGTGCCAGCGGAAAGGAGGGGGCGTTTAATGAAAAACTGTTTTTT. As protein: CASGKEGAFNEKLFF.

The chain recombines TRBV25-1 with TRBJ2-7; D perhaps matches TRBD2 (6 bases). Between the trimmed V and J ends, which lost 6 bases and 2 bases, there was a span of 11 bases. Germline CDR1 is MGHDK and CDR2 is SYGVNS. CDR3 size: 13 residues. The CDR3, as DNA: TGTGCCAGCAGCCGGGAGCCCACCTACGAGCAGTACTTC. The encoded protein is CASSREPTYEQYF.

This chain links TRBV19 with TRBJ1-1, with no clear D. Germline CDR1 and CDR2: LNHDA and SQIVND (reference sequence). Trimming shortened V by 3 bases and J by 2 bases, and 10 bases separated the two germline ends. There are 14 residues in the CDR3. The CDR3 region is CASSISPVNTEAFF. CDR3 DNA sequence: TGTGCCAGTAGTATCTCCCCGGTTAACACTGAAGCTTTCTTT.

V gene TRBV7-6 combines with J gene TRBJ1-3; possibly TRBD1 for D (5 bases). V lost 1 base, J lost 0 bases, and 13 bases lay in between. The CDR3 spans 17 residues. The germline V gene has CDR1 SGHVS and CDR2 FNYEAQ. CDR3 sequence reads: CASSLVGGKSSGNTIYF. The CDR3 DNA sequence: TGTGCCAGCAGCTTAGTCGGGGGGAAAAGCTCTGGAAACACCATATATTTT.